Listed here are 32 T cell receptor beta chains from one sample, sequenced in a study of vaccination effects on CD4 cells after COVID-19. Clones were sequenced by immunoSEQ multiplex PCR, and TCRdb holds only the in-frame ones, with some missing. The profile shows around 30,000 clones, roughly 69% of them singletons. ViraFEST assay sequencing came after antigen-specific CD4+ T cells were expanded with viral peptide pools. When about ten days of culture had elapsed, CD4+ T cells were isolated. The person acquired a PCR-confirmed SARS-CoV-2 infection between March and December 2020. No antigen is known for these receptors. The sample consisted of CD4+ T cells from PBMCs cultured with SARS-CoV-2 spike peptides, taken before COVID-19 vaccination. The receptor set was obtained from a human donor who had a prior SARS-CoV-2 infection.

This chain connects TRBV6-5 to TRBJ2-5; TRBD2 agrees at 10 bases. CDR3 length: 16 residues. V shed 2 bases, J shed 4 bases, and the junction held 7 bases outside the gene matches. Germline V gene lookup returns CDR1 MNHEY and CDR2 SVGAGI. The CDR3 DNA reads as TGTGCCAGCAGTTACCAGGGTAGCGGGAGGCCAGAGACCCAGTACTTC. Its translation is CASSYQGSGRPETQYF.

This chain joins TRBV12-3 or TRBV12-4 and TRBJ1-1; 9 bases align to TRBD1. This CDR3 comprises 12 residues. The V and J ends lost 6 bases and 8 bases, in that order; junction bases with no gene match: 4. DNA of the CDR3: TGTGCCAGCAGGGGACAGGGTTTCGAAGCTTTCTTT. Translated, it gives CASRGQGFEAFF.

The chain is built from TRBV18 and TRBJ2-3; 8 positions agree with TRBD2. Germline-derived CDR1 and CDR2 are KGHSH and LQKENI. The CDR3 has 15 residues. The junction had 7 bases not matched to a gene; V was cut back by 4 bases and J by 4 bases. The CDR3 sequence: CASSLEAGGSDTQYF. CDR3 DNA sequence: TGTGCCAGCTCACTTGAGGCGGGAGGATCAGATACGCAGTATTTT. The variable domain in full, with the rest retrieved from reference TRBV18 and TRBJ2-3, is NAGVMQNPRHLVRRRGQEARLRCSPMKGHSHVYWYRQLPEEGLKFMVYLQKENIIDESGMPKERFSAEFPKEGPSILRIQQVVRGDSAAYFCASSLEAGGSDTQYFGPGTRLTVL.

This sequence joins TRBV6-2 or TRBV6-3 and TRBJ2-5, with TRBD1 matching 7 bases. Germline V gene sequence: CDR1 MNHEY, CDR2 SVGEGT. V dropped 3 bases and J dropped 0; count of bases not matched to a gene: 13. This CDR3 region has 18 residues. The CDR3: CASSYNPRTGRYQETQYF. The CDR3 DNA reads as TGTGCCAGCAGTTATAACCCCCGGACAGGAAGGTACCAAGAGACCCAGTACTTC.

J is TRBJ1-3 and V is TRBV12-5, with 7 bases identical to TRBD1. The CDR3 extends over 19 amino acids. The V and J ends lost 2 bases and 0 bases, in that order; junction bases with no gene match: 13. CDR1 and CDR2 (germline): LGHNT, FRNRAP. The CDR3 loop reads CASGLITVRQGGSGNTIYF. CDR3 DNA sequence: TGTGCTAGTGGTTTGATTACTGTCCGGCAGGGGGGCTCTGGAAACACCATATATTTT.

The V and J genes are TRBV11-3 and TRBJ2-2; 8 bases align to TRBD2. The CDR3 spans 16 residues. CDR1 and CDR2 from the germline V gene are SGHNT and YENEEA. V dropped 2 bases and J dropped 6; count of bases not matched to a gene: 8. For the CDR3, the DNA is TGTGCCAGCAGCTTAAAAAGCGGGAGTTTAGCCGGGGAGCTGTTTTTT. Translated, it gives CASSLKSGSLAGELFF. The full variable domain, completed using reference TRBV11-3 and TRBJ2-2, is EAGVVQSPRYKIIEKKQPVAFWCNPISGHNTLYWYLQNLGQGPELLIRYENEEAVDDSQLPKDRFSAERLKGVDSTLKIQPAELGDSAVYLCASSLKSGSLAGELFFGEGSRLTVL.

The CDR3 loop reads CASSLVGGTDTQYF. The DNA of the CDR3 is TGTGCCAGCAGCCTAGTGGGCGGCACAGATACGCAGTATTTT. The gene calls are TRBV6-5 and TRBJ2-3, with D hard to call. Trimming stripped 6 bases from V and 1 base from J, with 11 bases between. The CDR3 is 14 amino acids. Germline V gene data show CDR1 as MNHEY and CDR2 as SVGAGI.

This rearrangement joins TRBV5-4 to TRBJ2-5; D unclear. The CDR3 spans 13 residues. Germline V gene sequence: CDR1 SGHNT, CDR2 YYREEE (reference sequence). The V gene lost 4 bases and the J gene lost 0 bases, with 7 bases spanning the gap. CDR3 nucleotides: TGTGCCAGCAGCCGCCGAGACCAAGAGACCCAGTACTTC. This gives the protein CASSRRDQETQYF.

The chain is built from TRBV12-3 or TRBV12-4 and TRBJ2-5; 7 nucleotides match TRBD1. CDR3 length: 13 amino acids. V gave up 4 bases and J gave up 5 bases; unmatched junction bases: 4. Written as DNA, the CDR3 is TGTGCCAGCAGTTCTCAGGGGGTGGAGACCCAGTACTTC. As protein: CASSSQGVETQYF.

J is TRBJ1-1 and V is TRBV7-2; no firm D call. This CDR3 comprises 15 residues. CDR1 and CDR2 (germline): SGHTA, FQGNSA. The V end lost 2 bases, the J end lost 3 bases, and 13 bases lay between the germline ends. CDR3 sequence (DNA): TGTGCCAGCAGCTTATATGGGGTAAGGGACACTGAAGCTTTCTTT. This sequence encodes CASSLYGVRDTEAFF.

DNA of the CDR3: TGTGCCAGCTCAGTGCAGGGGGCGAATGAGCAGTTCTTC. This encodes CASSVQGANEQFF. The chain links TRBV18 to TRBJ2-1, with 8 bases that match TRBD1. The germline gives CDR1 KGHSH, CDR2 LQKENI. There are 13 residues in the CDR3. V shed 5 bases and J 7 bases; nucleotides not matched to a gene: 4.

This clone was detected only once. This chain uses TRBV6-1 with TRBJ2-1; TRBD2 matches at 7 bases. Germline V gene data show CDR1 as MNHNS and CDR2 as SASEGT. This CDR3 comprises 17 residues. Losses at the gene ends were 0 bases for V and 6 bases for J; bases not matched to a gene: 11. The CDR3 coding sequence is TGTGCCAGCAGTGAAGCCTTCAGCGGGACGTGGGGCAATGAGCAGTTCTTC. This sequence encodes CASSEAFSGTWGNEQFF.

CDR3 DNA: TGTGCCAGCAGCTTACTAGCGGGGTCGCGACAAGAGACCCAGTACTTC. It yields the protein CASSLLAGSRQETQYF. The chain is built from TRBV11-1 and TRBJ2-5, with 9 positions matching TRBD2. This CDR3 is 16 amino acids long. The germline gives CDR1 SGHAT, CDR2 FQDESV (reference sequence). Trimming took 2 bases from V and 2 from J; bases not matched to a gene: 6. Complete variable domain (other parts from reference TRBV11-1 and TRBJ2-5): EAEVAQSPRYKITEKSQAVAFWCDPISGHATLYWYRQILGQGPELLVQFQDESVVDDSQLPKDRFSAERLKGVDSTLKIQPAELGDSAMYLCASSLLAGSRQETQYFGPGTRLLVL.

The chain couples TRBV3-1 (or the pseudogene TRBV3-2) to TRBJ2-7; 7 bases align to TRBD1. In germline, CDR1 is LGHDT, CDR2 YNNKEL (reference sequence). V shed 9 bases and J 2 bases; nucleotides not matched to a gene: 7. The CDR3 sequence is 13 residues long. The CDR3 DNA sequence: TGTGCCAGTGGACCGACAGGGACCTACGAGCAGTACTTC. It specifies CASGPTGTYEQYF.

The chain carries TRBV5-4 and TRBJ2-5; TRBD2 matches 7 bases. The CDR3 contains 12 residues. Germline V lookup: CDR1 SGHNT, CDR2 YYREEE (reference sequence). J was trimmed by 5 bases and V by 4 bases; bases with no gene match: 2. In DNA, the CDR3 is TGTGCCAGCAGCCCGGGGGGTGAGACCCAGTACTTC. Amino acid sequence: CASSPGGETQYF. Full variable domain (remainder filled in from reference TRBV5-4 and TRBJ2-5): ETGVTQSPTHLIKTRGQQVTLRCSSQSGHNTVSWYQQALGQGPQFIFQYYREEENGRGNFPPRFSGLQFPNYSSELNVNALELDDSALYLCASSPGGETQYFGPGTRLLVL.

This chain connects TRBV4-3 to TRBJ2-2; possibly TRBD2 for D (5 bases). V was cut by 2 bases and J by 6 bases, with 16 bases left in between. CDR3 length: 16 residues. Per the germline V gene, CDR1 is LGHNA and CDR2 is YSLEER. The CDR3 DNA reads TGCGCCAGCAGCCAACTTGATTCCGGGGAGCCCGGGGAGCTGTTTTTT. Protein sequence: CASSQLDSGEPGELFF.

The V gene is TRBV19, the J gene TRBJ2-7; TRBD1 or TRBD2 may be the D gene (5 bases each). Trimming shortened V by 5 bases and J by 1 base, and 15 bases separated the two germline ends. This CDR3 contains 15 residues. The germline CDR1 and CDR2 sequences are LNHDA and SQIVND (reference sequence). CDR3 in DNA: TGTGCCAGTAGTTCCCACCGGGACGGTTCCTACGAGCAGTACTTC. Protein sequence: CASSSHRDGSYEQYF.

CDR3 coding DNA: TGTGCCAGCTCACCCCTTGACGAGAATGGCTACACCTTC. Translating it yields CASSPLDENGYTF. The chain carries TRBV18 and TRBJ1-2, with no clear D. The CDR3 is 13 amino acids. The V gene lost 3 bases and the J gene lost 6 bases, with 11 bases spanning the gap. The V gene's germline CDR1 is KGHSH and CDR2 LQKENI.

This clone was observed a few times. The chain's CDR3 is CASSPQIGLSAEETQYF. DNA of the CDR3: TGTGCCAGCTCACCCCAAATCGGTCTATCGGCAGAAGAGACCCAGTACTTC. The rearrangement joins TRBV18 to TRBJ2-5; D call uncertain. CDR1 is KGHSH, CDR2 LQKENI, per germline. The CDR3 totals 17 residues. The V gene lost 3 bases and the J gene lost 3 bases, with 20 bases spanning the gap.

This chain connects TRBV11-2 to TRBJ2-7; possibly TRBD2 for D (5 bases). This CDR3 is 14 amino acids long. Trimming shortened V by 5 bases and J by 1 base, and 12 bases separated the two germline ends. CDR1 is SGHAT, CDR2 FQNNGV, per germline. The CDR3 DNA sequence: TGTGCCAGCAGCGGAGGTGTGAGGTCCTACGAGCAGTACTTC. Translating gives CASSGGVRSYEQYF.

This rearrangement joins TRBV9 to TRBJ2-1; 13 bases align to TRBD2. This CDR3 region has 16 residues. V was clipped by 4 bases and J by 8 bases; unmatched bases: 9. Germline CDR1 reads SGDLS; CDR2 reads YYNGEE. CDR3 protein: CASSPRTSGGAYEQFF. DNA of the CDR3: TGTGCCAGCAGCCCCCGCACTAGCGGGGGGGCTTATGAGCAGTTCTTC.

Here the CDR3 DNA reads TGTGCCAGCAGCCCGAGGACAGGGGATCAGCCCCAGCATTTT. Amino acid sequence: CASSPRTGDQPQHF. J is TRBJ1-5 and V is TRBV7-2; TRBD1 aligns across 9 bases. V trimming: 5 bases; J trimming: 5 bases; junction bases outside the gene matches: 4. Germline CDR1 is SGHTA and CDR2 is FQGNSA. CDR3 length: 14 residues.

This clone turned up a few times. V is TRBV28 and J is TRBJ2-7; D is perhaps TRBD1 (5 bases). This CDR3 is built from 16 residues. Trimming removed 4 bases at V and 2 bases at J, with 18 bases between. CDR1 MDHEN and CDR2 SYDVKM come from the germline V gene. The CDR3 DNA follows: TGTGCCAGCAGTTCAGGGCCACAAAAATATACCTACGAGCAGTACTTC. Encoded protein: CASSSGPQKYTYEQYF. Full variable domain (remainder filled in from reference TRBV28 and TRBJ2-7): DVKVTQSSRYLVKRTGEKVFLECVQDMDHENMFWYRQDPGLGLRLIYFSYDVKMKEKGDIPEGYSVSREKKERFSLILESASTNQTSMYLCASSSGPQKYTYEQYFGPGTRLTVT.

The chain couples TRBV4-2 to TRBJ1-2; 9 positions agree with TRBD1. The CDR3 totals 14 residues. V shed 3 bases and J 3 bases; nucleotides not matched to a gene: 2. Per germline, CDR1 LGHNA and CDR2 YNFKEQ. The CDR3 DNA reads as TGTGCCAGCAGCCAGCGACAGGGGGACTATGGCTACACCTTC. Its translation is CASSQRQGDYGYTF.

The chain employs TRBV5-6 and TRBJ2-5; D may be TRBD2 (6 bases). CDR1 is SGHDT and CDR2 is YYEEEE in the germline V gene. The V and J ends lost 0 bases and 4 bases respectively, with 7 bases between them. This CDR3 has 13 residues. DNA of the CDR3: TGTGCCAGCAGCTTGGCCGGGGGAGAGACCCAGTACTTC. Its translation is CASSLAGGETQYF.

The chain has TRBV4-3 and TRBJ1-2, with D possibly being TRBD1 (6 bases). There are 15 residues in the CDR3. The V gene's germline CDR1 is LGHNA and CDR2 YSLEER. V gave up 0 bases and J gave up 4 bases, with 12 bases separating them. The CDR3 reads CASSQDNGGGYGYTF. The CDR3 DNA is TGCGCCAGCAGCCAAGATAACGGGGGCGGCTATGGCTACACCTTC.

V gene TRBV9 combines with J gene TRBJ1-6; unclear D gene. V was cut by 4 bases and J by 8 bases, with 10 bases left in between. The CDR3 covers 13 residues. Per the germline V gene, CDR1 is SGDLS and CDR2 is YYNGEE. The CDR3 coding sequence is TGTGCCAGCAGCCTTGAGATTGATTCACCCCTCCACTTT. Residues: CASSLEIDSPLHF.

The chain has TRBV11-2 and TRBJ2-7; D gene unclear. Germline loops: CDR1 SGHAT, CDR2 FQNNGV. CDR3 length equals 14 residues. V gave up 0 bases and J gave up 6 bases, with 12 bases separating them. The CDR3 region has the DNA TGTGCCAGCAGCTTAGAAGGGCTGGCCGGCGAGCAGTACTTC. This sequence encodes CASSLEGLAGEQYF.

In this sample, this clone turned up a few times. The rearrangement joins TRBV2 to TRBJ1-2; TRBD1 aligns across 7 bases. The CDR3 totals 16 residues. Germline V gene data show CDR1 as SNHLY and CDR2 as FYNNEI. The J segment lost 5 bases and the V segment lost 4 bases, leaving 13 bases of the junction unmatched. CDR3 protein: CASSAEGASPTYGYTF. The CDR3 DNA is TGTGCCAGCAGTGCCGAGGGGGCTTCTCCTACTTATGGCTACACCTTC.

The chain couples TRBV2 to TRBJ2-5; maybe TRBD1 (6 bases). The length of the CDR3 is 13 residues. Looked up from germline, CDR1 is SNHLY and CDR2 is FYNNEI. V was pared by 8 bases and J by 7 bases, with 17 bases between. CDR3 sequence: CASSAGEWGTQYF. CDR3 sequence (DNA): TGTGCCAGCTCGGCAGGGGAATGGGGGACCCAGTACTTC.

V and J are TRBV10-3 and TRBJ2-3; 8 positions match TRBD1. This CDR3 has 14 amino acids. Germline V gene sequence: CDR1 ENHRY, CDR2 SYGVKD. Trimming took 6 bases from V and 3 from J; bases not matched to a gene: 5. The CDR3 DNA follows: TGTGCCATCAGGATGACAGGGGTTACAGATACGCAGTATTTT. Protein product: CAIRMTGVTDTQYF.

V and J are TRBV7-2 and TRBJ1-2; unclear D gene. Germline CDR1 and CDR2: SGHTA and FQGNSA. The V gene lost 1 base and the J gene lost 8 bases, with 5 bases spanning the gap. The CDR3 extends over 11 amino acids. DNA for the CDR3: TGTGCCAGCAGCTTAGTCGTGGGCTACACCTTC. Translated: CASSLVVGYTF.